This T cell receptor (beta chain) was recorded in a study of blood T cells in healthy people across ages. Then a second PCR, running roughly 6 to 12 cycles, was carried out with a sample-barcoded 5' primer and a J-beta primer mix. TCRdb used MiXCR to reprocess the 5' RACE reads, holding one entry per CDR3 protein. The sample has roughly 1,500,000 distinct CDR3 sequences, about 35% seen once. CDR3 size: 16 residues. Per the germline V gene, CDR1 is KGHSH and CDR2 is LQKENI. V lost 3 bases to trimming and J lost 0 bases; unmatched junction nucleotides: 7. This sequence originates from a woman younger than 45 in good health. The sequenced material came from blood. This chain links TRBV18 with TRBJ2-5; 7 bases are shared with TRBD2. The CDR3 bases are TGTGCCAGCTCACCCTGGGGGGGTCCGTACCAAGAGACCCAGTACTTC. It is translated as CASSPWGGPYQETQYF.